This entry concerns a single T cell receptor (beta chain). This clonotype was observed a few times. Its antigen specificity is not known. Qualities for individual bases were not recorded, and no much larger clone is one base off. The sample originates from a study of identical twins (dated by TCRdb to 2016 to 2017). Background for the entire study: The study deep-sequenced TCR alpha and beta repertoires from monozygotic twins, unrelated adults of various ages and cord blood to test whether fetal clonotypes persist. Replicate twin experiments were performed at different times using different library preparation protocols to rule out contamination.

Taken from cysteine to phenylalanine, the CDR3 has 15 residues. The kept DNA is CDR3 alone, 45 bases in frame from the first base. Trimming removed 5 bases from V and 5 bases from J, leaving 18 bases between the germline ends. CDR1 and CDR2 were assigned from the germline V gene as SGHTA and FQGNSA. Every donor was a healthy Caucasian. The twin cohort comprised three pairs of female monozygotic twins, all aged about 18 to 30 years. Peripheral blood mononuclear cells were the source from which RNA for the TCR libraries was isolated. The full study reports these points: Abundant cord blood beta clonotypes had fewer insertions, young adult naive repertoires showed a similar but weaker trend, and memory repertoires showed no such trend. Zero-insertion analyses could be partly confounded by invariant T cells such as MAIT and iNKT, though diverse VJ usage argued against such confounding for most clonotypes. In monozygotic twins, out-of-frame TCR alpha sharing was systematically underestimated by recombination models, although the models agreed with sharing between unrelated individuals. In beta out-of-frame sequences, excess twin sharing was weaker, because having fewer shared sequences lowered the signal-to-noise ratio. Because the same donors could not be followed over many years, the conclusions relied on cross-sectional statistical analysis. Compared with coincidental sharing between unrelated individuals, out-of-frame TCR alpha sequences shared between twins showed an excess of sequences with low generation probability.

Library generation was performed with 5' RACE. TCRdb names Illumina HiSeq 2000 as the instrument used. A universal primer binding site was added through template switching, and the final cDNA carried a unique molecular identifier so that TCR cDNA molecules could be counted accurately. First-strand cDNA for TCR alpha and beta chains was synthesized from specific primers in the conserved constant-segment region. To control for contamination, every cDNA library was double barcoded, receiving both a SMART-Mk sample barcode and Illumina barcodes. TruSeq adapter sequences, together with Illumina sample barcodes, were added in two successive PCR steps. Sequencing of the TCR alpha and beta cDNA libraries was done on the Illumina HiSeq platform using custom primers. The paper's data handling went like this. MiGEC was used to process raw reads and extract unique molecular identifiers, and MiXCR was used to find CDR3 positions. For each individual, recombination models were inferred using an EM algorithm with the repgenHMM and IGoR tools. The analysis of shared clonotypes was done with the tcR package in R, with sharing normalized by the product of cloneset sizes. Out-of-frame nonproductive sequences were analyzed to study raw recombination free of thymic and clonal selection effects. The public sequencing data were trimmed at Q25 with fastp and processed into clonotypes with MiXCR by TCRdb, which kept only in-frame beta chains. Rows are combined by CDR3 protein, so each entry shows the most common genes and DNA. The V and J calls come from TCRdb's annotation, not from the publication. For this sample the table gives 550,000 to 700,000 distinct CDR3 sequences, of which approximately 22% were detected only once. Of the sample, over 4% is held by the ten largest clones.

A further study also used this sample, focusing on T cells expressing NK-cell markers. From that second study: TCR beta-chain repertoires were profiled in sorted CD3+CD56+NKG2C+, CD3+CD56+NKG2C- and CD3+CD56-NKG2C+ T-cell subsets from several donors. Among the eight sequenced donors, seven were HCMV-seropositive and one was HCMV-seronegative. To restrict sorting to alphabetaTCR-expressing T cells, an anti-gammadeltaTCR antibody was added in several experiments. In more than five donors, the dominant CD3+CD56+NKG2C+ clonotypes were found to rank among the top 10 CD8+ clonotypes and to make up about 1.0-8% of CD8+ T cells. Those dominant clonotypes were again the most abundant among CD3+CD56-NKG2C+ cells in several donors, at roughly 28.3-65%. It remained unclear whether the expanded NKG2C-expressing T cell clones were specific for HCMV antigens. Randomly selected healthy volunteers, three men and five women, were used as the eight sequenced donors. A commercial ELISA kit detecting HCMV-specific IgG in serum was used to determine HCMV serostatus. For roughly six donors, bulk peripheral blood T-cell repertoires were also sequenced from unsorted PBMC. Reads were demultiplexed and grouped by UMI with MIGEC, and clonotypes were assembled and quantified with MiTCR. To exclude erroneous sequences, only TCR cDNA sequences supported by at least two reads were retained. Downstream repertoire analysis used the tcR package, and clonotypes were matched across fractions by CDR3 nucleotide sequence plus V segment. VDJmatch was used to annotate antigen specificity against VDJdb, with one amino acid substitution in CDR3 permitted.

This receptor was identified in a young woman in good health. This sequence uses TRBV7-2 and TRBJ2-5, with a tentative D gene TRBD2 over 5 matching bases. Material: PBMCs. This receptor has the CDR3 CASSLLSADWETQYF. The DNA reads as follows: TGTGCCAGCAGCCTCCTCAGCGCGGACTGGGAGACCCAGTACTTC.